This TCR beta chain was sequenced in a study of T cell responses to AZD1222 COVID-19 vaccine. General study results and limits: Compared with day 0, the breadth and depth of the Spike-specific TCR repertoire rose significantly after two doses of AZD1222. Repertoires were sampled only after the peak T cell response.

Only one count was recorded for this clone. Its antigen remains unknown. CDR3 length equals 14 residues. Per germline, CDR1 MGHRA and CDR2 YSYEKL. V dropped 6 bases and J dropped 9; count of bases not matched to a gene: 7. Method: immunoSEQ multiplex PCR; TCRdb's copy keeps in-frame clones and lacks some. The table records 84,000 or so clones, about nine tenths of them present only once. V and J are TRBV4-1 and TRBJ1-6; 8 nucleotides line up with TRBD1. The source is an adult who received the AZD1222 COVID-19 vaccine. The material sequenced was peripheral blood, taken 28 days after the second AZD1222 dose. Written as DNA, the CDR3 is TGCGCCAGCAGTTCGGGACAGGCGTTTTCACCCCTCCACTTT. Amino acid sequence: CASSSGQAFSPLHF.